This T cell receptor beta chain appears in the sequencing data of a study of OX40 agonist ivuxolimab in advanced cancers. Looking at the study overall: Ivuxolimab was delivered to patients intravenously every 2 weeks at doses spanning 0.01 to 10 mg/kg. Recorded diagnoses for dose-escalation patients were hepatocellular carcinoma, melanoma, renal cell or head and neck cancer. Study results and caveats: The CD4+ and CD8+ T cells in the blood had expanded clonally by week 6 at 0.1 to 3.0 mg/kg. Some nonresponders additionally presented with little normalized T-cell clonal expansion.

Trimming left V 5 bases short and J 3 bases short, with 10 bases between. The germline CDR1 and CDR2 sequences are MNHEY and SVGAGI. This CDR3 spans 13 amino acids. Assay used: immunoSEQ multiplex PCR; TCRdb lists only in-frame clones, some missing. Among 49,000 or so clones listed, around 85% were seen once. Concerning this clone itself: Antigen specificity is unknown.

The origin of this receptor is an adult with an advanced solid tumor such as melanoma, head and neck, liver or kidney cancer. The sample here was CD4+ or CD8+ T cells sorted from blood, taken in a trial of the OX40 agonist ivuxolimab. The chain is built from TRBV6-5 and TRBJ1-2; TRBD1 might be the D (5 bases). The CDR3 reads CASSTGTYYGYTF. CDR3 nucleotides: TGTGCCAGCAGTACCGGGACCTACTATGGCTACACCTTC.